This is a list of T cell receptor beta chains from one sample in a study of cytomegalovirus exposure and HLA in healthy donors. Measured with immunoSEQ multiplex PCR; TCRdb has only the in-frame clones, and not every one. The table has approximately 150,000 clones, roughly three quarters seen once. The sample consisted of PBMCs. Receptor source: a woman in her forties or fifties in good health and CMV-seropositive. The CDR3 runs from the conserved cysteine through the conserved F or W.

J gene,V gene,CDR3 protein
TRBJ2-5,TRBV7-9,CASSPGTSGETQYF
TRBJ2-3,TRBV6-1,CASSADLGGGPDTQYF
TRBJ2-1,TRBV5-1,CASSKVAGGSEQFF
TRBJ2-2,TRBV9,CASSVVSGTGELFF
TRBJ1-2,TRBV5-4,CASSLADFGPYGYTF
TRBJ2-4,TRBV7-8,CASSILRGQNIQYF
TRBJ1-1,TRBV5-4,CASSLGGGRGTEAFF
TRBJ2-7,TRBV20-1,CSAQLAFEQYF
TRBJ2-7,TRBV11-2,CASSPRTGGGYEQYF
TRBJ2-2,TRBV5-1,CASSPRLASGGSTNTGELFF
TRBJ2-1,TRBV4-2,CASSRSGLAGENEQFF
TRBJ1-5,TRBV5-1,CASSRTPLQGLNQPQHF
TRBJ1-6,TRBV6-6,CASSYSGANNSPLHF
TRBJ2-7,TRBV30,CAWAATGYEQYF
TRBJ2-7,TRBV10-3,CAIRGQGSYF
TRBJ1-2,TRBV4-3,CASSQAGWGGYTF
TRBJ1-4,TRBV6-5,CASSYRGANEKLFF
TRBJ1-2,TRBV6-5,CASSYSSQGGGYTF
TRBJ2-3,TRBV6-6,CALGGYSTDTQYF
TRBJ1-2,TRBV6-5,CASSYMGQGSHGYTF
TRBJ1-2,TRBV2,CASSEARAGGLNYGYTF
TRBJ1-5,TRBV14,CAARVADQPQHF
TRBJ2-1,TRBV6-1,CASRWAGNYNEQFF
TRBJ2-3,TRBV6-4,CASRRERWSDTQYF
TRBJ2-5,TRBV5-1,CASSLAGRGLETQYF
TRBJ2-4,TRBV10-1,CASSFRDRVPKNIQYF
TRBJ2-3,TRBV6-4,CASSLTGLRADTQYF
TRBJ2-5,TRBV25-1,CASSKSQQETQYF
TRBJ2-7,TRBV11-2,CASSRDEQGREQYF
TRBJ2-6,TRBV6-1,CASSGQNRFTRSGANVLTF
TRBJ2-7,TRBV19,CATTPGQGLNEQYF
TRBJ2-2,TRBV6-1,CASSASETEGGELFF
TRBJ1-5,TRBV7-9,CASSSARTGSSRNQPQHF
TRBJ2-7,TRBV6-6,CASSWTAGQGDEQYF
TRBJ2-1,TRBV29-1,CSGETGNGNEQFF
TRBJ1-2,TRBV6-1,CASSSRTDRGGYTF
TRBJ2-3,TRBV19,CASTPGTGSTDTQYF
TRBJ2-7,TRBV10-3,CAISESSGGEQYF
TRBJ1-5,TRBV6-5,CASSSDRGRNQPQHF
TRBJ2-4,TRBV7-8,CASSLSPGLGIQYF
TRBJ2-7,TRBV15,CATGVRGSYEQYF